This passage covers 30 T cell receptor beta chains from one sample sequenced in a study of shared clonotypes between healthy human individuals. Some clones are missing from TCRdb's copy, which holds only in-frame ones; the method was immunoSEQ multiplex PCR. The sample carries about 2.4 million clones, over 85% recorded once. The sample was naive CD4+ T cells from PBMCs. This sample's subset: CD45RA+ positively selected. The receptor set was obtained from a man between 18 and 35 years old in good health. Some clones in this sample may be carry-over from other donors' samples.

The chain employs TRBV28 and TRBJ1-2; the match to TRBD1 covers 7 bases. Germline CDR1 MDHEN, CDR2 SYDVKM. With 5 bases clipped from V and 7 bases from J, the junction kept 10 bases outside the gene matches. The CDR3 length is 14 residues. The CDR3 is CASSLQGTWGGYTF. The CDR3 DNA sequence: TGTGCCAGCAGTCTACAGGGGACCTGGGGTGGCTACACCTTC.

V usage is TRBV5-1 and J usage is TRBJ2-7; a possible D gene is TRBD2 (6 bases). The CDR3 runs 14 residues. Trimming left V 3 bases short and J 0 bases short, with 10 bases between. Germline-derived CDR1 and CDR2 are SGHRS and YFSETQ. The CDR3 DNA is TGCGCCAGCAGCTCTAGCGACCCCTCCTACGAGCAGTACTTC. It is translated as CASSSSDPSYEQYF.

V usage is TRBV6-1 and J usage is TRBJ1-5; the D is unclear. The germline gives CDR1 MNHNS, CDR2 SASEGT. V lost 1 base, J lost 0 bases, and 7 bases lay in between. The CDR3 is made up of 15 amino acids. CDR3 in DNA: TGTGCCAGCAGTGAAGAGGGCCTTAGCAATCAGCCCCAGCATTTT. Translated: CASSEEGLSNQPQHF.

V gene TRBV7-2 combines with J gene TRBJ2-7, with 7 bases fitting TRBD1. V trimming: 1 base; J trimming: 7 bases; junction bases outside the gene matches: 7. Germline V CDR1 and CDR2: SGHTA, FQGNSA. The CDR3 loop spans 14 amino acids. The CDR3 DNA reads TGTGCCAGCAGCTTAGATCAGGGGGTCGGTGAGCAGTACTTC. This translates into CASSLDQGVGEQYF.

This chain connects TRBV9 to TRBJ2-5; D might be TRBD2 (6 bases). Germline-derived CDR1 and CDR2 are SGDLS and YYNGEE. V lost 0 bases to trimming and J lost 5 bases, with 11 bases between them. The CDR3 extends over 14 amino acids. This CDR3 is CASSVAGGFETQYF. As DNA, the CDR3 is TGTGCCAGCAGCGTAGCCGGGGGATTTGAGACCCAGTACTTC. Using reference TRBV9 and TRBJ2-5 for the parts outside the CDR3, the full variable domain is DSGVTQTPKHLITATGQRVTLRCSPRSGDLSVYWYQQSLDQGLQFLIQYYNGEERAKGNILERFSAQQFPDLHSELNLSSLELGDSALYFCASSVAGGFETQYFGPGTRLLVL.

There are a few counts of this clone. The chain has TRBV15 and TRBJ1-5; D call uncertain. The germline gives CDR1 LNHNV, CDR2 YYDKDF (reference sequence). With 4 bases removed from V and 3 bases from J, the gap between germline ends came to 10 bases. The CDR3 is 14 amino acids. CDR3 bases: TGTGCCACCAGCACGATGCAGCACAATCAGCCCCAGCATTTT. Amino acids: CATSTMQHNQPQHF.

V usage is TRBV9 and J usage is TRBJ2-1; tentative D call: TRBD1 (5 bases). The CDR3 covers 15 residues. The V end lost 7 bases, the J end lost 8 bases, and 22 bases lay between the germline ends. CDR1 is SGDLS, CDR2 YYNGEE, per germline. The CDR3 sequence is CASAPVGASRDEQFF. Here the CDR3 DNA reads TGTGCCAGCGCCCCCGTTGGGGCGTCTCGGGATGAGCAGTTCTTC.

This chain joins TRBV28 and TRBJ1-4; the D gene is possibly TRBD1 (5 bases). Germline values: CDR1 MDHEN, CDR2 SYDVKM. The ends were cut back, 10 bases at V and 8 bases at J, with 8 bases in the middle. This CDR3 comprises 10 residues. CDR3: CATGGEKLFF. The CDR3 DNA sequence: TGTGCCACCGGGGGGGAAAAACTGTTTTTT.

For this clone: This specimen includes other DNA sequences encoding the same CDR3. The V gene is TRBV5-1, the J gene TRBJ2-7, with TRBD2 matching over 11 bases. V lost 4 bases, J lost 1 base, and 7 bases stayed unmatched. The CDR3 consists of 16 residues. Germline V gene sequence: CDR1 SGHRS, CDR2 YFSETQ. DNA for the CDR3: TGCGCCAGCAGCCCACGGACTAGCGGGCCTTCCTACGAGCAGTACTTC. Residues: CASSPRTSGPSYEQYF.

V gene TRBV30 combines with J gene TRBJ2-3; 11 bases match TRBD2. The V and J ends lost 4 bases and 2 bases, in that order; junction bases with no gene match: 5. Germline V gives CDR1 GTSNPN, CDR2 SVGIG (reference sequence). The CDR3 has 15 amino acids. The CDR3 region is CAWKRLAGNTDTQYF. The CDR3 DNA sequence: TGTGCCTGGAAGAGACTAGCGGGAAACACAGATACGCAGTATTTT.

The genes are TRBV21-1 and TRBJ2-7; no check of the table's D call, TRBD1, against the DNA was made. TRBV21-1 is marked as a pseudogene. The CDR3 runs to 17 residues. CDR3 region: CASSARGQGQIGDEQYF. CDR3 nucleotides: TGTGCCAGCAGCGCCAGGGGGCAAGGCCAGATAGGTGACGAGCAGTACTTC.

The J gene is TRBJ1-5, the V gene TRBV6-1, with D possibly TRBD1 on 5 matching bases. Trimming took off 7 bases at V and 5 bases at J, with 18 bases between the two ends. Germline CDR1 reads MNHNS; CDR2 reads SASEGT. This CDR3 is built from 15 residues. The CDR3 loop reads CASIPGRGGDQPQHF. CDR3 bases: TGTGCCAGCATTCCAGGGAGGGGAGGTGATCAGCCCCAGCATTTT.

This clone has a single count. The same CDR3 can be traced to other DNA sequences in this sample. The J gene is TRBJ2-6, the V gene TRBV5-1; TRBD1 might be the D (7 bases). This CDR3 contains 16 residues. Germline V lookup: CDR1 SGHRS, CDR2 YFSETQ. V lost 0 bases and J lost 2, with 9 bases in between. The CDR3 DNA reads TGCGCCAGCAGCTTGGCAGGGGGGCCTGGGGCCAACGTCCTGACTTTC. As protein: CASSLAGGPGANVLTF.

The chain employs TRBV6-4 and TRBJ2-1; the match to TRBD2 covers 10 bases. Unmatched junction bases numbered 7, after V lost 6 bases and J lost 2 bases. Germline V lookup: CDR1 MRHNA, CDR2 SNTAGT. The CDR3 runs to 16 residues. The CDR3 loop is CASSWSGRAPYNEQFF. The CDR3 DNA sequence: TGTGCCAGCAGCTGGAGCGGGAGGGCCCCCTACAATGAGCAGTTCTTC.

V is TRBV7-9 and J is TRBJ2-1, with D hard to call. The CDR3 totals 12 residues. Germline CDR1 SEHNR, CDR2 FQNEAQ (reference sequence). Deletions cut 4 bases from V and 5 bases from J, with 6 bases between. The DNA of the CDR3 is TGTGCCAGCAGCTCGGTCCACAATGAGCAGTTCTTC. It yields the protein CASSSVHNEQFF.

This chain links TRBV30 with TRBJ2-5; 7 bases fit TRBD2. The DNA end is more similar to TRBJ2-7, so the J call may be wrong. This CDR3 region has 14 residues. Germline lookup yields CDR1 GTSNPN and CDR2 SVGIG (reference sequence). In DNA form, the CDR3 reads TGTGCCTGGAGTCGCGGGAGAGGGTCCTACGAGCAGTACTTC. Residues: CAWSRGRGSYEQYF.

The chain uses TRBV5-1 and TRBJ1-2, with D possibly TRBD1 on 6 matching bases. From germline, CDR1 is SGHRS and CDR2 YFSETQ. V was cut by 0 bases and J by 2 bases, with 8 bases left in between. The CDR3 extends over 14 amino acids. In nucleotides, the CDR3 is TGCGCCAGCAGCTTGGAAGGGGGAAACTATGGCTACACCTTC. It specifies CASSLEGGNYGYTF.

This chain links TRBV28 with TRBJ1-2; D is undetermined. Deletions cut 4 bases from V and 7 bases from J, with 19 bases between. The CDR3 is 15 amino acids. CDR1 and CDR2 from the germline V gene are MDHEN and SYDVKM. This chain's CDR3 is CASSSHLRPGVGYTF. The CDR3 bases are TGTGCCAGCAGTTCGCACCTCAGGCCAGGCGTTGGCTACACCTTC.

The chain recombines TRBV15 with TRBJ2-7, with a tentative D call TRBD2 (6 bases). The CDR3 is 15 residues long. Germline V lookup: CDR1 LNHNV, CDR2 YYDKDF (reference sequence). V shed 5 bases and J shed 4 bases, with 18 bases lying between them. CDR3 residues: CATSGVGGKKYEQYF. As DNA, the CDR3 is TGTGCCACCAGCGGGGTGGGGGGTAAAAAGTACGAGCAGTACTTC. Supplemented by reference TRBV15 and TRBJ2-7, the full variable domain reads DAMVIQNPRYQVTQFGKPVTLSCSQTLNHNVMYWYQQKSSQAPKLLFHYYDKDFNNEADTPDNFQSRRPNTSFCFLDIRSPGLGDTAMYLCATSGVGGKKYEQYFGPGTRLTVT.

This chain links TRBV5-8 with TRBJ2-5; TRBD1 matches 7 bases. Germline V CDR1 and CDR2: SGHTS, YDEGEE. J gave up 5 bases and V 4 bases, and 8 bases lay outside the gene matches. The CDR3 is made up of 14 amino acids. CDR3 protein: CASSRYRGEETQYF. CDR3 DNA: TGTGCCAGCAGCCGGTACAGGGGCGAGGAGACCCAGTACTTC. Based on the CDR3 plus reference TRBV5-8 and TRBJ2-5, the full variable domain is EAGVTQSPTHLIKTRGQQATLRCSPISGHTSVYWYQQALGLGLQFLLWYDEGEERNRGNFPPRFSGRQFPNYSSELNVNALELEDSALYLCASSRYRGEETQYFGPGTRLLVL.

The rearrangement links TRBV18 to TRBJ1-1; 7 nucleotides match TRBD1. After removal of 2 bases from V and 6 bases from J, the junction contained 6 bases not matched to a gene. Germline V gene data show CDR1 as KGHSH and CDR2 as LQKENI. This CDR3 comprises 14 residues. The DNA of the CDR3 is TGTGCCAGCTCACCATGGCAGGGGGGCGCTGAAGCTTTCTTT. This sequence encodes CASSPWQGGAEAFF.

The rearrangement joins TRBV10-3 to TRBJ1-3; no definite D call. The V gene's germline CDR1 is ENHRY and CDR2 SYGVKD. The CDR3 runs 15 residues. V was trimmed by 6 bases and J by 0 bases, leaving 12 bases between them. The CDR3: CAISNRHFSGNTIYF. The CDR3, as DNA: TGTGCCATCAGCAATAGGCACTTCTCTGGAAACACCATATATTTT.

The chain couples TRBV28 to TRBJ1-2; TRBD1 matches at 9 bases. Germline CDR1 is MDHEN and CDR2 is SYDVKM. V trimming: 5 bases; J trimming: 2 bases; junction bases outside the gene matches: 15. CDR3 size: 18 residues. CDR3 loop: CASSPTPGQGDINYGYTF. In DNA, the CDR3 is TGTGCCAGCAGTCCCACCCCGGGACAGGGTGATATAAACTATGGCTACACCTTC.

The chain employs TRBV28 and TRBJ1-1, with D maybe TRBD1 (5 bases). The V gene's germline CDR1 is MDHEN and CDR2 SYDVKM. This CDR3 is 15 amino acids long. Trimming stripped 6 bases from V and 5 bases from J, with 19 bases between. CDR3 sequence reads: CASSKSGPGRTEAFF. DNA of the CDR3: TGTGCCAGCAGCAAATCGGGACCCGGCCGAACTGAAGCTTTCTTT. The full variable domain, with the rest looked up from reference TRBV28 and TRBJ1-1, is DVKVTQSSRYLVKRTGEKVFLECVQDMDHENMFWYRQDPGLGLRLIYFSYDVKMKEKGDIPEGYSVSREKKERFSLILESASTNQTSMYLCASSKSGPGRTEAFFGQGTRLTVV.

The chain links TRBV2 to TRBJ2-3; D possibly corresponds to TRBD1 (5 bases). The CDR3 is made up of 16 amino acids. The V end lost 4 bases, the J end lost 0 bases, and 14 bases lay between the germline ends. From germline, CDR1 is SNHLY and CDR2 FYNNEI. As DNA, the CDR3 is TGTGCCAGCAGTGCTCAGGGCGGAATCAGCACAGATACGCAGTATTTT. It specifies CASSAQGGISTDTQYF.

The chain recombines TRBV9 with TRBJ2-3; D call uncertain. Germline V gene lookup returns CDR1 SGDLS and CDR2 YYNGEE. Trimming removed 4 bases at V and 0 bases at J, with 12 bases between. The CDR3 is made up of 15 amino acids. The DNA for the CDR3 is TGTGCCAGCAGCACGACCCAGGACAGCACAGATACGCAGTATTTT. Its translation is CASSTTQDSTDTQYF.

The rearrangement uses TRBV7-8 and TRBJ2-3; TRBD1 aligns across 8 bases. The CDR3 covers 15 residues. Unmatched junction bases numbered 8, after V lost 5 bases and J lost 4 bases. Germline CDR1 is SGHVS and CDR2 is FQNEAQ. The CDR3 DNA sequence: TGTGCCAGCAGCATCACGCCGGACAGGGCAGATACGCAGTATTTT. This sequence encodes CASSITPDRADTQYF.

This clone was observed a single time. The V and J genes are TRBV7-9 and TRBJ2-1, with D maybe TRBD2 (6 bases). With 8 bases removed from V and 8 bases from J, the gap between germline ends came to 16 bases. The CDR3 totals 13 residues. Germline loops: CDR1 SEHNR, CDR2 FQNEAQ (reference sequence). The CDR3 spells CASQAGRWDEQFF. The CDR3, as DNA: TGTGCCAGCCAAGCGGGCCGATGGGATGAGCAGTTCTTC.

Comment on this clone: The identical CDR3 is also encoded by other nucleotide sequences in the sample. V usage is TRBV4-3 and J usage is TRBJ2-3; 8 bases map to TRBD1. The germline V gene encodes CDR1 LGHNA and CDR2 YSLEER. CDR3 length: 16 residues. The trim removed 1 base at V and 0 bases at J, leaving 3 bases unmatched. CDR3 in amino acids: CASSQGGQGSTDTQYF. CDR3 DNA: TGCGCCAGCAGCCAAGGAGGACAGGGTAGCACAGATACGCAGTATTTT.

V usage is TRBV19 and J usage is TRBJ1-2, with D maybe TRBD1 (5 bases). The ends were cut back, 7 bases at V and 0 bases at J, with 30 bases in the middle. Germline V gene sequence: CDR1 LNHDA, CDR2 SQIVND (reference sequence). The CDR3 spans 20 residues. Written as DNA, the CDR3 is TGTGCCAGTACCCGGTGGGGCCAAGGGTCGGAGATTTCCTCTAACTATGGCTACACCTTC. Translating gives CASTRWGQGSEISSNYGYTF. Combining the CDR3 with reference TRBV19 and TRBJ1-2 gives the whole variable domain DGGITQSPKYLFRKEGQNVTLSCEQNLNHDAMYWYRQDPGQGLRLIYYSQIVNDFQKGDIAEGYSVSREKKESFPLTVTSAQKNPTAFYLCASTRWGQGSEISSNYGYTFGSGTRLTVV.